Following are 21 T cell receptor beta chains from one sample sequenced in a study of technical replicates of blood from a handful of donors. Sequenced by immunoSEQ multiplex PCR; TCRdb stores in-frame clones only, minus some. This sample has roughly 100,000 clones, with 96% found just once. The sample consisted of T cells isolated from PBMCs. Source of these receptors: a human donor in good health.

The J gene is TRBJ2-1, the V gene TRBV9, with D possibly matching TRBD1 (6 bases). V was clipped by 1 base and J by 7 bases, with 9 bases between them. Germline loops: CDR1 SGDLS, CDR2 YYNGEE. This CDR3 region has 13 residues. The CDR3 loop reads CASSVSQGNEQFF. CDR3 nucleotide sequence: TGTGCCAGCAGCGTAAGCCAGGGGAATGAGCAGTTCTTC.

The J gene is TRBJ2-6, the V gene TRBV19; 11 nucleotides align to TRBD1. CDR3 length: 19 residues. Germline V gene sequence: CDR1 LNHDA, CDR2 SQIVND (reference sequence). Trimming took 4 bases from V and 2 from J; bases not matched to a gene: 10. The CDR3 loop reads CASSTKRGQGGPGANVLTF. CDR3 in DNA: TGTGCCAGTAGTACGAAGAGGGGACAGGGGGGACCTGGGGCCAACGTCCTGACTTTC.

This clone came up once. Its ends do not fully match the called genes, so a read error is possible. In the same sample, other DNA sequences code for this CDR3. The gene calls are TRBV30 and TRBJ1-6, with TRBD1 as a possible D gene (5 bases). This CDR3 has 14 amino acids. Per germline, CDR1 GTSNPN and CDR2 SVGIG (reference sequence). Here the CDR3 DNA reads TGTGCCTGGAGTGAGGGAACAGGTAATTCCCCCCTCCACTTT. The encoded protein is CAWSEGTGNSPLHF.

The V call is TRBV7-9, the J call TRBJ1-2; 8 nucleotides align to TRBD1. J was trimmed by 7 bases and V by 5 bases; bases with no gene match: 9. The CDR3 is 14 residues long. Germline V gene data show CDR1 as SEHNR and CDR2 as FQNEAQ (reference sequence). This chain's CDR3 is CASSALDRGGGYTF. The CDR3 DNA reads TGTGCCAGCAGCGCGCTAGACAGGGGCGGTGGCTACACCTTC.

The chain is built from TRBV5-5 and TRBJ1-6; D remains ambiguous. V lost 5 bases and J 8 bases, leaving 14 bases between the germline ends. Germline values: CDR1 SGHKS, CDR2 YYEKEE (reference sequence). The CDR3 spans 14 residues. Here the CDR3 DNA reads TGTGCCAGCAGTCCCGGACGGGGAGATTCACCCCTCCACTTT. It yields the protein CASSPGRGDSPLHF. Complete variable domain (other parts from reference TRBV5-5 and TRBJ1-6): DAGVTQSPTHLIKTRGQQVTLRCSPISGHKSVSWYQQVLGQGPQFIFQYYEKEERGRGNFPDRFSARQFPNYSSELNVNALLLGDSALYLCASSPGRGDSPLHFGNGTRLTVT.

This sequence joins TRBV6-5 and TRBJ2-3; 7 positions match TRBD2. The CDR3 runs to 12 residues. CDR1 is MNHEY, CDR2 SVGAGI, per germline. V lost 10 bases and J lost 0; bases outside the gene matches: 1. This chain's CDR3 is CATGGSTDTQYF. The CDR3 DNA reads as TGTGCCACCGGGGGGAGCACAGATACGCAGTATTTT.

This clone was detected only once. V gene TRBV7-9 combines with J gene TRBJ1-6; 9 bases line up with TRBD1. The CDR3 has 18 amino acids. The V gene end was trimmed by 3 bases and the J gene end by 8 bases; junction bases not matched to a gene: 14. Germline values: CDR1 SEHNR, CDR2 FQNEAQ (reference sequence). The CDR3 sequence is CASSLRQDRGRGHSPLHF. CDR3 nucleotide sequence: TGTGCCAGCAGCTTGCGTCAGGACAGGGGTAGGGGGCATTCACCCCTCCACTTT.

The chain has TRBV19 and TRBJ2-1; 8 bases are shared with TRBD2. The trim removed 3 bases at V and 5 bases at J, leaving 9 bases unmatched. The germline gives CDR1 LNHDA, CDR2 SQIVND (reference sequence). This CDR3 comprises 16 residues. The CDR3 DNA reads TGTGCCAGTAGTATCGTCAAACTAGCGGTAAACAATGAGCAGTTCTTC. Translating gives CASSIVKLAVNNEQFF.

The rearrangement joins TRBV13 to TRBJ1-5; D might be TRBD1 (5 bases). Per germline, CDR1 PRHDT and CDR2 FYEKMQ (reference sequence). The CDR3 totals 14 residues. The germline V and J ends were trimmed by 5 bases and 4 bases, with 12 bases remaining between them. The CDR3 loop reads CASSRGGRNQPQHF. The CDR3 region has the DNA TGTGCCAGCAGCCGGGGGGGGAGAAATCAGCCCCAGCATTTT.

This chain uses TRBV28 with TRBJ2-5, with 10 bases lining up with TRBD1. The junction had 11 bases not matched to a gene; V was cut back by 5 bases and J by 5 bases. The germline gives CDR1 MDHEN, CDR2 SYDVKM. The CDR3 sequence is 16 residues long. The CDR3 reads CASSNPGQGRGETQYF. The CDR3 DNA is TGTGCCAGCAGTAACCCGGGACAGGGGCGGGGGGAGACCCAGTACTTC.

The chain carries TRBV5-1 and TRBJ1-2; 8 bases are a match to TRBD1. Trimming cost V 4 bases and J 4 bases; bases outside gene matches: 15. CDR1 is SGHRS and CDR2 is YFSETQ in the germline V gene. The CDR3 contains 17 residues. Here the CDR3 DNA reads TGCGCCAGCAGCCAAGGACAGGGAAGGCCCGGCGGCTATGGCTACACCTTC. Protein: CASSQGQGRPGGYGYTF.

The rearrangement joins TRBV15 to TRBJ2-1; 11 nucleotides agree with TRBD2. V trimming: 0 bases; J trimming: 12 bases; junction bases outside the gene matches: 7. Germline V CDR1 and CDR2: LNHNV, YYDKDF (reference sequence). This CDR3 region has 15 residues. Here the CDR3 reads CATSRELAGVGGQFF. CDR3 DNA sequence: TGTGCCACCAGCAGAGAACTAGCGGGGGTGGGCGGGCAGTTCTTC.

The J gene is TRBJ2-5, the V gene TRBV7-2; the D is unclear. The CDR3 covers 13 residues. Germline assignment: CDR1 SGHTA and CDR2 FQGNSA. V was shortened by 3 bases and J by 2 bases, with 7 bases between the two germline ends. The CDR3 region is CASSLGSQETQYF. The CDR3 DNA reads TGTGCCAGCAGCTTGGGCAGTCAAGAGACCCAGTACTTC.

This chain uses TRBV6-5 with TRBJ2-3, with D perhaps TRBD2 (5 bases). The V gene's germline CDR1 is MNHEY and CDR2 SVGAGI. This CDR3 spans 15 amino acids. Between the trimmed V and J ends, which lost 4 bases and 2 bases, there was a span of 13 bases. CDR3 DNA: TGTGCCAGCAGTTGGACCCCGAGGGCCACAGATACGCAGTATTTT. Translating gives CASSWTPRATDTQYF.

The count of this clone is one. V and J are TRBV6-5 and TRBJ2-7; 10 bases are a match to TRBD2. V was pared by 6 bases and J by 4 bases, with 9 bases of the junction left unmatched. The CDR3 extends over 15 amino acids. Germline V gives CDR1 MNHEY, CDR2 SVGAGI. The CDR3 coding sequence is TGTGCCAGCAGATCCTTTAGGACTAGCGGTTACGAGCAGTACTTC. It is translated as CASRSFRTSGYEQYF.

The chain employs TRBV2 and TRBJ1-1, with D perhaps TRBD1 (6 bases). The CDR3 is 15 residues long. Germline CDR1 SNHLY, CDR2 FYNNEI. The V and J ends lost 4 bases and 1 base respectively, with 13 bases between them. The CDR3 nucleotides read TGTGCCAGCAGTGGCGAGGCCAGGGGGAACACTGAAGCTTTCTTT. It translates to CASSGEARGNTEAFF.

The chain employs TRBV4-1 and TRBJ2-1, with D possibly being TRBD2 (6 bases). The CDR3 is made up of 15 amino acids. With 5 bases removed from V and 3 bases from J, the gap between germline ends came to 14 bases. From germline, CDR1 is MGHRA and CDR2 YSYEKL. As DNA, the CDR3 is TGCGCCAGCAGCTCCCAGCGGGCGGTCTACAATGAGCAGTTCTTC. Protein sequence: CASSSQRAVYNEQFF.

This clone turned up a few times. The rearrangement uses TRBV19 and TRBJ2-7, with D possibly TRBD2 on 6 matching bases. V lost 1 base, J lost 7 bases, and 11 bases lay in between. The germline gives CDR1 LNHDA, CDR2 SQIVND (reference sequence). The CDR3 spans 13 residues. DNA for the CDR3: TGTGCCAGTAGTATAGCGGGAGCGCGGGAGCAGTACTTC. Translating it yields CASSIAGAREQYF.

Here the CDR3 reads CASSATGSIYEQYF. Here the CDR3 DNA reads TGTGCCAGCAGCGCGACAGGGTCCATCTACGAGCAGTACTTC. The rearrangement joins TRBV9 to TRBJ2-7, with TRBD1 identical over 7 bases. V shed 3 bases and J 3 bases; nucleotides not matched to a gene: 6. CDR1 and CDR2 from the germline V gene are SGDLS and YYNGEE. The CDR3 runs to 14 residues.

CDR3 protein: CASSERQGARETQYF. CDR3 bases: TGTGCCAGCAGTGAAAGGCAGGGGGCGAGAGAGACCCAGTACTTC. V gene TRBV6-1 combines with J gene TRBJ2-5; TRBD1 matches at 8 bases. The germline V gene encodes CDR1 MNHNS and CDR2 SASEGT. The CDR3 is made up of 15 amino acids. J gave up 4 bases and V 2 bases, and 6 bases lay outside the gene matches.

CDR3 region: CASSPYPGDYGYTF. Written as DNA, the CDR3 is TGCGCCAGCAGCCCGTATCCCGGAGACTATGGCTACACCTTC. The rearrangement links TRBV4-1 to TRBJ1-2; D ambiguous. V was cut by 4 bases and J by 3 bases, with 12 bases left in between. The CDR3 has 14 residues. Germline V gene lookup returns CDR1 MGHRA and CDR2 YSYEKL.